Described below is a single T cell receptor beta chain sequence and its context. This sample was taken from a study of T cell changes during pregnancy in multiple sclerosis. The CDR3 is made up of 19 amino acids. Method: immunoSEQ multiplex PCR; TCRdb's copy keeps in-frame clones and lacks some. This sample carries around 130,000 clones, about 94% of them seen once, and the ten largest clones take roughly 6.2%. The sequence came from a female donor with multiple sclerosis, enrolled in a pregnancy study. Sequencing was performed on peripheral blood, taken before pregnancy. This chain links TRBV21-1 with TRBJ2-2; the DNA was not used to check the table's D call, TRBD2. TRBV21-1 is designated a pseudogene. CDR3 loop: CASSSRPRTSGGKTGELFF. The CDR3 DNA reads TGTGCCAGCAGCTCCCGCCCCAGGACTAGCGGGGGAAAGACCGGGGAGCTGTTTTTT.